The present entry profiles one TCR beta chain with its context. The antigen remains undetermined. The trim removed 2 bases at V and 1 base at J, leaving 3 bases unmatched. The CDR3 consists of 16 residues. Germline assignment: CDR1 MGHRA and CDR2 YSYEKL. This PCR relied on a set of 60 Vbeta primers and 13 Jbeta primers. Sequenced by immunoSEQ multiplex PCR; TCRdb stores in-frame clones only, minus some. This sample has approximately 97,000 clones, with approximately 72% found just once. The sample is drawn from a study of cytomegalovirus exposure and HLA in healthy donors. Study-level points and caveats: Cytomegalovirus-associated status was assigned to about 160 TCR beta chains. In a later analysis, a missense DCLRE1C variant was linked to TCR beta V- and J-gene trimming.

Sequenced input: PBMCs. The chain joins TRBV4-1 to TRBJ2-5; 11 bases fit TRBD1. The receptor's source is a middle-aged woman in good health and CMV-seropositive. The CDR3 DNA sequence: TGCGCCAGCAGCCAAAAGGGACAGGGGGTCCAAGAGACCCAGTACTTC. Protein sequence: CASSQKGQGVQETQYF.